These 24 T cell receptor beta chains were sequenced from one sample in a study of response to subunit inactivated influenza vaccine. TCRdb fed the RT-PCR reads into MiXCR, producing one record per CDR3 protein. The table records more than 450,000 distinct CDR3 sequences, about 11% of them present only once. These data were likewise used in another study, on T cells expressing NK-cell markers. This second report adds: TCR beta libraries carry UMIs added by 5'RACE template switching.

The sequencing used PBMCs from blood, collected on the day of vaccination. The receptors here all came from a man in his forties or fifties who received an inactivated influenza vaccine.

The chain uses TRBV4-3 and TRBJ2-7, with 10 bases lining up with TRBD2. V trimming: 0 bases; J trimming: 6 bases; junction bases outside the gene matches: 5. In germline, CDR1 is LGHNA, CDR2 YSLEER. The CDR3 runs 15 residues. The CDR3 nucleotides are TGCGCCAGCAGCCAAGAGGCTAGCGGGAGAACCGAGCAGTACTTC. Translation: CASSQEASGRTEQYF.

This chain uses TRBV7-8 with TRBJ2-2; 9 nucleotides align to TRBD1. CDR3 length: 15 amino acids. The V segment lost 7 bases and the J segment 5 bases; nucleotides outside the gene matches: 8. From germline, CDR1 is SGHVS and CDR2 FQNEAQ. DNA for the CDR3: TGTGCCAGCACCACGACAGGGGGGGGTACCGGGGAGCTGTTTTTT. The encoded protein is CASTTTGGGTGELFF.

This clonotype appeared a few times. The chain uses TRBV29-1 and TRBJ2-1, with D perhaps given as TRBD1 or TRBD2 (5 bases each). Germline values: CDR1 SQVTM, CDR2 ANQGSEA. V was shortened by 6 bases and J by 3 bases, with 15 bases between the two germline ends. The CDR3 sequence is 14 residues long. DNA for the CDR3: TGCAGCGTGACCGGGACGTGGAACTACAATGAGCAGTTCTTC. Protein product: CSVTGTWNYNEQFF.

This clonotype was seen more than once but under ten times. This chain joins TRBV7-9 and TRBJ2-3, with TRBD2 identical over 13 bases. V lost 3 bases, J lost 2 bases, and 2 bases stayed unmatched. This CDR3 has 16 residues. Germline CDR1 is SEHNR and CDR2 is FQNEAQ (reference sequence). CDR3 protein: CASSLGLAGPTDTQYF. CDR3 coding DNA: TGTGCCAGCAGCTTGGGACTAGCGGGACCCACAGATACGCAGTATTTT.

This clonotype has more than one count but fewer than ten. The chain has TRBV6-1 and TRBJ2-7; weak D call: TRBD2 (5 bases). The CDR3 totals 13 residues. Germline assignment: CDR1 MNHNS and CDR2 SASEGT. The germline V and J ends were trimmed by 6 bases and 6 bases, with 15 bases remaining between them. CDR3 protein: CASSFPARGEQYF. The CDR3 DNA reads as TGTGCCAGCAGCTTCCCCGCCCGGGGCGAGCAGTACTTC.

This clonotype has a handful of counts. The CDR3 DNA is TGTGCCAGCAGCTTAAGCGGACAGGGGTGGCACACTGAAGCTTTCTTT. Its protein is CASSLSGQGWHTEAFF. The V and J genes are TRBV7-2 and TRBJ1-1; 9 nucleotides match TRBD1. The CDR3 runs to 16 residues. After removal of 2 bases from V and 3 bases from J, the junction contained 7 bases not matched to a gene. Germline-derived CDR1 and CDR2 are SGHTA and FQGNSA.

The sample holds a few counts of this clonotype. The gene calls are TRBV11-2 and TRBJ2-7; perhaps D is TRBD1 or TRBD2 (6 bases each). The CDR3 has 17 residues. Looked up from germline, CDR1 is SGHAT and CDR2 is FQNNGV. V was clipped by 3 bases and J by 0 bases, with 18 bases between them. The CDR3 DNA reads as TGTGCCAGCAGCTTGGAGTACGGGGGCCCGAGCTCCTACGAGCAGTACTTC. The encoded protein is CASSLEYGGPSSYEQYF.

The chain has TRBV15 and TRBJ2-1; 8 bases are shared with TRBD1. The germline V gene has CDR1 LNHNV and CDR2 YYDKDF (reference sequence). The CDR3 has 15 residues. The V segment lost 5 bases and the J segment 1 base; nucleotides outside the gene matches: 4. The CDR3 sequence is CATSVGQGSYNEQFF. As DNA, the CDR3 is TGTGCCACCAGCGTCGGACAGGGATCCTACAATGAGCAGTTCTTC.

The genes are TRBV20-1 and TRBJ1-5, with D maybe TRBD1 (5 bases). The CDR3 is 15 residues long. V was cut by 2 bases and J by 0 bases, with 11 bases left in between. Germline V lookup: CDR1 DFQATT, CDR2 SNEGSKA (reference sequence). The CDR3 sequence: CSARFGGSSNQPQHF. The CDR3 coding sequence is TGCAGTGCTAGATTTGGGGGGAGTAGCAATCAGCCCCAGCATTTT.

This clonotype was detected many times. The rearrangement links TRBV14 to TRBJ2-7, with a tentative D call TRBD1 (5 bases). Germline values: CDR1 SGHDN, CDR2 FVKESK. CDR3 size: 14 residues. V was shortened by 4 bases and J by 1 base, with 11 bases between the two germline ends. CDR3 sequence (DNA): TGTGCCAGCAGCCGTCAGGGAATTTCCTACGAGCAGTACTTC. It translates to CASSRQGISYEQYF.

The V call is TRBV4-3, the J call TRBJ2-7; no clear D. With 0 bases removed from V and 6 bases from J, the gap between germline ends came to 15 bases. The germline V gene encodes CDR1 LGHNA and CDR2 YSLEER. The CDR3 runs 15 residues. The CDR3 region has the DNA TGCGCCAGCAGCCAAGAATTTACACCAGCCTCCGAGCAGTACTTC. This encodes CASSQEFTPASEQYF.

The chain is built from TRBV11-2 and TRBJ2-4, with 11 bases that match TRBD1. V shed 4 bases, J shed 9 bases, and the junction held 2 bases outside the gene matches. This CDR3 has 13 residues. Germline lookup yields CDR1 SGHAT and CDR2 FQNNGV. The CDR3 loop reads CASSSGQGVIQYF. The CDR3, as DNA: TGTGCCAGCAGCTCGGGACAGGGGGTCATTCAGTACTTC.

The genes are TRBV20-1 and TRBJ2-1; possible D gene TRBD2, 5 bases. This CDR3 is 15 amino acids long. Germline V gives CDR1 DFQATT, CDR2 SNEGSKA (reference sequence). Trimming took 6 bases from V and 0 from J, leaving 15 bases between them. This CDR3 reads CSAPYTRFSYNEQFF. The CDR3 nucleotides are TGCAGTGCGCCTTATACTAGATTCTCCTACAATGAGCAGTTCTTC.

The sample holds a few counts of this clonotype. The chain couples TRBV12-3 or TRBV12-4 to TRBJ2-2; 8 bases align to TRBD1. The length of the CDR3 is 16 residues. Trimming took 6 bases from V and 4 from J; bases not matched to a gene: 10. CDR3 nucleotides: TGTGCCAGCAGCCTTTGGCAGGGGGCGGTCACCGGGGAGCTGTTTTTT. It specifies CASSLWQGAVTGELFF.

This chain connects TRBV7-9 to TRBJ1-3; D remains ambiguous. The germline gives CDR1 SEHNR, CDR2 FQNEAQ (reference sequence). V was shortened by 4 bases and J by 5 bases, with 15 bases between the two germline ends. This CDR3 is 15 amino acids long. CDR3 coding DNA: TGTGCCAGCAGCTACAGCGGCGACCGGAGAAACACCATATATTTT. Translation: CASSYSGDRRNTIYF.

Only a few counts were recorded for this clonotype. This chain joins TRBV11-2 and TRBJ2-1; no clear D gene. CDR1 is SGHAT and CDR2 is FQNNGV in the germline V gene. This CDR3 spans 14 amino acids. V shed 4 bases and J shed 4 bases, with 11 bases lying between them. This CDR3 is CASSSVTDYNEQFF. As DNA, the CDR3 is TGTGCCAGCAGCTCAGTTACAGATTACAATGAGCAGTTCTTC.

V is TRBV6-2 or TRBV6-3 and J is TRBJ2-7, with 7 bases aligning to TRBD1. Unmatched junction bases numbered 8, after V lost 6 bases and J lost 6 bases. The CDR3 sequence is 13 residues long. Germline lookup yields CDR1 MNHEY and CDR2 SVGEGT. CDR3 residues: CASRLTGRREQYF. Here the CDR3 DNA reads TGTGCCAGCAGATTGACAGGGAGACGCGAGCAGTACTTC.

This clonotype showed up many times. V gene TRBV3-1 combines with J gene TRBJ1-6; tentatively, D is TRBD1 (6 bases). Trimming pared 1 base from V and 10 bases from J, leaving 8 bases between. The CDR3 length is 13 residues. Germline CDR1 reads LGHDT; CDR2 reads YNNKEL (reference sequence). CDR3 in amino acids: CASSQGGASPLHF. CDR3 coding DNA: TGTGCCAGCAGCCAAGGGGGGGCCTCACCCCTCCACTTT.

Written as DNA, the CDR3 is TGTGCCAGCAAGGACAGGGCGGACTATGGCTACACCTTC. Translation: CASKDRADYGYTF. V gene TRBV27 combines with J gene TRBJ1-2; TRBD1 aligns across 8 bases. Trimming removed 7 bases from V and 3 bases from J; junction bases left unmatched: 4. The germline gives CDR1 MNHEY, CDR2 SMNVEV (reference sequence). This CDR3 region has 13 residues.

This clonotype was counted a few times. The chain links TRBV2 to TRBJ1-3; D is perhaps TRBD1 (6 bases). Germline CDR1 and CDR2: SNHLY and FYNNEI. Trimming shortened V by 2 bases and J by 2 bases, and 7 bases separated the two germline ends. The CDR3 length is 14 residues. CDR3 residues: CASSEQGTGNTIYF. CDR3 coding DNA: TGTGCCAGCAGTGAACAGGGGACTGGAAACACCATATATTTT.

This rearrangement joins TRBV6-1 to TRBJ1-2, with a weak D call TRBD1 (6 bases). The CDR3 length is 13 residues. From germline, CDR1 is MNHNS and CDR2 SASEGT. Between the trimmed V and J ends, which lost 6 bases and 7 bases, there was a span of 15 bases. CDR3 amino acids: CASSQGLGVGYTF. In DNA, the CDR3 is TGTGCCAGCAGCCAGGGGTTAGGGGTTGGCTACACCTTC.

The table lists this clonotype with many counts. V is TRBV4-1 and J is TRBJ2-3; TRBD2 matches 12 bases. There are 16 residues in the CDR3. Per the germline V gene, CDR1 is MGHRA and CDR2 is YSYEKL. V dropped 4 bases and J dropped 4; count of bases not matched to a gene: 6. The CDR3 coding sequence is TGCGCCAGCAGCCGGTCTAGCGGGGGGGTATCAGATACGCAGTATTTT. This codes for CASSRSSGGVSDTQYF.

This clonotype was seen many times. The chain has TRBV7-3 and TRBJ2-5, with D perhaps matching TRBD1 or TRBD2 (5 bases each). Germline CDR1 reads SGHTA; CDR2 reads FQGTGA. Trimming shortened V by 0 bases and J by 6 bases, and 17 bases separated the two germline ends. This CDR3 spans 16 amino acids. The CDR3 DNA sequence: TGTGCCAGCAGCTTAACCGGGGCGGCACCTAGGAAGACCCAGTACTTC. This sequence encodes CASSLTGAAPRKTQYF. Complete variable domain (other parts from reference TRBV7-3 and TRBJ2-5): GAGVSQTPSNKVTEKGKYVELRCDPISGHTALYWYRQSLGQGPEFLIYFQGTGAADDSGLPNDRFFAVRPEGSVSTLKIQRTERGDSAVYLCASSLTGAAPRKTQYFGPGTRLLVL.

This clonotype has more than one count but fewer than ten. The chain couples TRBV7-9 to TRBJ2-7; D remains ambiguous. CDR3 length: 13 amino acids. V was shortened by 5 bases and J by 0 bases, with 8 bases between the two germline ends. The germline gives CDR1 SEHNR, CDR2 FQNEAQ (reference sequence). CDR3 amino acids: CASSGVSSYEQYF. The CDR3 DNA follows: TGTGCCAGCAGCGGCGTCTCCTCCTACGAGCAGTACTTC.